A selection of T cell receptor beta chains follows, all from one sample in a study of neurological immune-mediated disorders. In TCRdb, the 5' RACE reads were re-called with MiXCR into one record per CDR3 protein. The sample yields tens of thousands of distinct CDR3 sequences, under 2% seen once. The sequenced material came from PBMCs. The receptors were gathered from a woman between 35 and 50 years old with multiple sclerosis. Each CDR3 is given with its conserved first and last residue. Fields, in order: J gene, V gene, D gene, clone size, CDR3 DNA, CDR3 protein. D genes are given only for firm matches. Some rows have no size entry. The others give once, few or many, or a class for an expanded clone.

TRBJ2-1	TRBV10-3	TRBD2	many	TGTGCCATCAGTGGGCTCATTAGCGGGGGGCCGGGGAATGAGCAGTTCTTC	CAISGLISGGPGNEQFF
TRBJ2-7	TRBV6-5	NA	many	TGTGCCAGCAGTTACTCATTCTGGGACAAGACCTACGAGCAGTACTTC	CASSYSFWDKTYEQYF
TRBJ2-7	TRBV20-1	NA	many	TGCAGTGCTGCTCGACCGGACCGTTCCTACGAGCAGTACTTC	CSAARPDRSYEQYF
TRBJ2-1	TRBV5-6	NA	many	TGTGCCAGCAGCTTGGGCCTAGTCAATGAGCAGTTCTTC	CASSLGLVNEQFF
TRBJ1-4	TRBV20-1	NA	many	TGCAGTGCGCGACCGAGCCGAGGAGACCTTAATGAAAAACTGTTTTTT	CSARPSRGDLNEKLFF
TRBJ2-5	TRBV6-1	TRBD2	few	TGTGCCAGCAGGAGGACTAGCGGGGGGGAGACCCAGTACTTC	CASRRTSGGETQYF
TRBJ2-3	TRBV27	NA	many	TGTGCCAGCAGTTTCGAGGGGGGGCCTTCAGATACGCAGTATTTT	CASSFEGGPSDTQYF
TRBJ2-1	TRBV6-2/TRBV6-3	TRBD2	many	TGTGCCAGCAGGCTCGGACTAGTTGGCTACCCTGAGCAGTTCTTC	CASRLGLVGYPEQFF
TRBJ1-2	TRBV6-5	NA	NA	TGTGCCAGCAGTTCCCGGACGCATAACTATGGCTACACCTTC	CASSSRTHNYGYTF
TRBJ1-2	TRBV5-1	NA	many	TGCGCCAGCAGCGATGAGGGCTATGGCTACACCTTC	CASSDEGYGYTF
TRBJ1-1	TRBV5-1	TRBD1	NA	TGCGCCAGCAGCAGGGGACAGGTCTTCACTGAAGCTTTCTTT	CASSRGQVFTEAFF
TRBJ2-7	TRBV20-1	TRBD1	many	TGCAGTGCTAGTAGTGGGACAGAGTACGAGCAGTACTTC	CSASSGTEYEQYF
TRBJ2-1	TRBV9	NA	NA	TGTGCCAGCAGCGTCGGCTCCTACAATGAGCGGTTCTTC	CASSVGSYNERFF
TRBJ2-1	TRBV5-1	TRBD2	many	TGCGCCAGCAGCCCCCGGACTAGCGGGGGTTCGAATGAGCAGTTCTTC	CASSPRTSGGSNEQFF
TRBJ1-1	TRBV7-6	TRBD1	many	TGTGCCAGCAGCTTAGAGCGGACAGGGGGCACTGAAGCTTTCTTT	CASSLERTGGTEAFF
TRBJ2-1	TRBV9	NA	many	TGTGCCAGCAGCGCCCGAGGCGATGAGCAGTTCTTC	CASSARGDEQFF
TRBJ2-5	TRBV7-3	NA	few	TGTGCCACTCTGGAAGAGACCCAGTACTTC	CATLEETQYF
TRBJ2-4	TRBV6-4	NA	many	TGTGCCAGCAGTGACAACGGTGGTAAGCAGTACTTC	CASSDNGGKQYF
TRBJ2-3	TRBV27	TRBD2	many	TGTGCCAGCACCCTAAGAGGCGGGGGAAGGGATACGCAGTATTTT	CASTLRGGGRDTQYF
TRBJ2-1	TRBV7-9	NA	NA	TGTGCCAGCAGCTTATTTGGTAGCGAAGATGAGCAGTTCTTC	CASSLFGSEDEQFF
TRBJ2-5	TRBV3-1	NA	many	TGTGCCAGCAGCCAGCTTACGGGGTTCCAAGAGACCCAGTACTTC	CASSQLTGFQETQYF
TRBJ2-2	TRBV20-1	TRBD2	many	TGCAGTGCTAAAACTAGCGGGGGGATCGGGGAGCTGTTTTTT	CSAKTSGGIGELFF
TRBJ2-5	TRBV11-2	NA	many	TGTGCCAGCAGCCCCAAGGACTATTACGGAGGGACCCAGTACTTC	CASSPKDYYGGTQYF
TRBJ1-1	TRBV5-1	NA	many	TGCGCCAGCAGCGTGGCTCGGGCGAGCACTGAAGCTTTCTTT	CASSVARASTEAFF
TRBJ2-1	TRBV20-1	TRBD1	many	TGCAGTGCCAGGGACAGGGGATACAATGAGCAGTTCTTC	CSARDRGYNEQFF